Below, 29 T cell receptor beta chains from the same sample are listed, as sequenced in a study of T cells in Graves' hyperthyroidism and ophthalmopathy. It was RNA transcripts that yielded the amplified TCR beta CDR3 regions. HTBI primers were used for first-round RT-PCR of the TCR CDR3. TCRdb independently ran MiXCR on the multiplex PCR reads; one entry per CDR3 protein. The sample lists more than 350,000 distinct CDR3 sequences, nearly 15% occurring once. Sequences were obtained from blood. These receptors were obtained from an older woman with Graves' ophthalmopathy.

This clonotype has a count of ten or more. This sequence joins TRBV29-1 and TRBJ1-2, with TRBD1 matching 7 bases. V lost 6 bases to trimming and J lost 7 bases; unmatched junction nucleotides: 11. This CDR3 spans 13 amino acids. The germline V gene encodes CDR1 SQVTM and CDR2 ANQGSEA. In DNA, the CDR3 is TGCAGCGTCGATCCCCTTGGGACAGCTGGCTACACCTTC. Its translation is CSVDPLGTAGYTF.

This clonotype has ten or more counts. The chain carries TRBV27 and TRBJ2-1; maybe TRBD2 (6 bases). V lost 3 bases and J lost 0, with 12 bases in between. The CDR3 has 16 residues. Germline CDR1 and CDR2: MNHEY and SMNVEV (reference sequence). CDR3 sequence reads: CASSFFGTHSYNEQFF. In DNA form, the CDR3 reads TGTGCCAGCAGTTTTTTTGGGACTCACTCCTACAATGAGCAGTTCTTC.

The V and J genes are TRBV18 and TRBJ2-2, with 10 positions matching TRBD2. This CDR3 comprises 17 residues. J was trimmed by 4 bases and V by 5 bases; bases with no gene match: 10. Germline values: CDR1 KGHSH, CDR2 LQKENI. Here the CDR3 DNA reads TGTGCCAGCTCAACCGGGCTAGCGGGAGCCCTCACCGGGGAGCTGTTTTTT. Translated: CASSTGLAGALTGELFF.

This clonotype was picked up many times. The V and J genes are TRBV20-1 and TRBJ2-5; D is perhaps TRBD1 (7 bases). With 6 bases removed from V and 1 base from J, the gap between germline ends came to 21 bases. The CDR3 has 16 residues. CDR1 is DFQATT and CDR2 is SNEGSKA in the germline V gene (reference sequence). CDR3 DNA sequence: TGCAGTGCACCGGACAGGAGCGGGCAGACCCAAGAGACCCAGTACTTC. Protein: CSAPDRSGQTQETQYF.

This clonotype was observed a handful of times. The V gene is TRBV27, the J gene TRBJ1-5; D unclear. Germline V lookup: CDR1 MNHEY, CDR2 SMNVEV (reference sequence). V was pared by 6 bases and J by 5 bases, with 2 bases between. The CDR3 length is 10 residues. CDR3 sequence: CASSYQPQHF. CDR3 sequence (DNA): TGTGCCAGCAGCTATCAGCCCCAGCATTTT.

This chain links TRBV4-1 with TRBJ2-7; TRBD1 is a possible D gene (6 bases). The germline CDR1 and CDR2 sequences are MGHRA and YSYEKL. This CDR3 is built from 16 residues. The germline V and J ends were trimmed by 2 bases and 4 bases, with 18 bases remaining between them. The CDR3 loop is CASSQTTGSYLYEQYF. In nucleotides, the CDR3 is TGCGCCAGCAGCCAAACGACAGGTAGCTACCTTTACGAGCAGTACTTC.

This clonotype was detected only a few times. The CDR3 is CAWNILSGGGYNEQFF. The CDR3 region has the DNA TGTGCCTGGAACATCCTCTCGGGGGGGGGGTACAATGAGCAGTTCTTC. This rearrangement joins TRBV30 to TRBJ2-1; 8 nucleotides line up with TRBD2. Germline-derived CDR1 and CDR2 are GTSNPN and SVGIG (reference sequence). V lost 4 bases and J lost 4; bases outside the gene matches: 12. The CDR3 is 16 residues long. The whole variable domain, remainder taken from reference TRBV30 and TRBJ2-1, is SQTIHQWPATLVQPVGSPLSLECTVEGTSNPNLYWYRQAAGRGLQLLFYSVGIGQISSEVPQNLSASRPQDRQFILSSKKLLLSDSGFYLCAWNILSGGGYNEQFFGPGTRLTVL.

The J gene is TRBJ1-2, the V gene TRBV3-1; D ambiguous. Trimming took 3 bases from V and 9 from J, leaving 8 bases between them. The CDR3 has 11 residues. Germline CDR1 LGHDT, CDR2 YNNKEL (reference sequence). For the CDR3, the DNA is TGTGCCAGCAGCCAGGGCAGCCGCTACACCTTC. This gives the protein CASSQGSRYTF.

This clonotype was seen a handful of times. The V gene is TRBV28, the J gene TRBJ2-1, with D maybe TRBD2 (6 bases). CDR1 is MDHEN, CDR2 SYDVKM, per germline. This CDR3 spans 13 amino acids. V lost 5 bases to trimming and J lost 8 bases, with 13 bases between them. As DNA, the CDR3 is TGTGCCAGCAGTCCCCGGAGGGCGGATGAGCAGTTCTTC. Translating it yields CASSPRRADEQFF.

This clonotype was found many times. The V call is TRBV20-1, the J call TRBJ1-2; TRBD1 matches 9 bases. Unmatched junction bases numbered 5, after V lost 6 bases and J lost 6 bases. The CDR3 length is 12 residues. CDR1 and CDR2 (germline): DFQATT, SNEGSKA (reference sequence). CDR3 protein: CSAAQGADGYTF. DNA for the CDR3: TGCAGTGCAGCACAGGGGGCGGATGGCTACACCTTC.

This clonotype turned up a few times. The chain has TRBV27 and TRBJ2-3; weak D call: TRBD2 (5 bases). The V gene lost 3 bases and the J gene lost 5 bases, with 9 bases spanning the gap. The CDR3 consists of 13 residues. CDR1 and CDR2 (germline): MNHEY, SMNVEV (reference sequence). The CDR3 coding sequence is TGTGCCAGCAGTTTCGGGGAAGAAGATACGCAGTATTTT. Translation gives CASSFGEEDTQYF.

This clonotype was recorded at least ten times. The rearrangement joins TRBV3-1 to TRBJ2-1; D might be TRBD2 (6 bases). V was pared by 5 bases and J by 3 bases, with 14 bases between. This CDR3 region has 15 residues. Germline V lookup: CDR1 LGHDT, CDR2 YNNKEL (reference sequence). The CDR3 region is CASSEVVRDYNEQFF. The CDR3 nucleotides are TGTGCCAGCAGCGAAGTGGTGCGGGACTACAATGAGCAGTTCTTC.

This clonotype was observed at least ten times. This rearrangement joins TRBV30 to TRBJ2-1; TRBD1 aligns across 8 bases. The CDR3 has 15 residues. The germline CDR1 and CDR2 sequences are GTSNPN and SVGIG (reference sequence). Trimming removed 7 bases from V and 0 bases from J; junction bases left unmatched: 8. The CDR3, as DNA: TGTGCCTTACAGGGGGTCTACCTCTCCTACAATGAGCAGTTCTTC. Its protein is CALQGVYLSYNEQFF.

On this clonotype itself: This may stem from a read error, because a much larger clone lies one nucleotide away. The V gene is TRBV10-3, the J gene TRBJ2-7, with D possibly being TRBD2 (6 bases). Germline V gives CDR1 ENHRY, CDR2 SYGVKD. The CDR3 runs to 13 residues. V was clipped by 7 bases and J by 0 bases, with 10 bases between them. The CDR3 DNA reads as TGTGCCATCACTAGGGGACTCTCCTACGAGCAGTACTTC. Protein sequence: CAITRGLSYEQYF.

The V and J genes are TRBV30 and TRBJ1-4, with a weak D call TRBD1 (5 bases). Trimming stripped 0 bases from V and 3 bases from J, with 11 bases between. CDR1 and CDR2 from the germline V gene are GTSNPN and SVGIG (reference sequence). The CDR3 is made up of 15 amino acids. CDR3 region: CAWSVWGVANEKLFF. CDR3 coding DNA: TGTGCCTGGAGTGTTTGGGGCGTAGCTAATGAAAAACTGTTTTTT.

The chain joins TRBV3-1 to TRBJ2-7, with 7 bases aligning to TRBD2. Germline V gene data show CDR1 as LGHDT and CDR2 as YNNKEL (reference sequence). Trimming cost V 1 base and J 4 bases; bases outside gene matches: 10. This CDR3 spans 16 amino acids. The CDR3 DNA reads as TGTGCCAGCAGCCAAGGTTCTAGCGGAGGCGGGTACGAGCAGTACTTC. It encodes CASSQGSSGGGYEQYF.

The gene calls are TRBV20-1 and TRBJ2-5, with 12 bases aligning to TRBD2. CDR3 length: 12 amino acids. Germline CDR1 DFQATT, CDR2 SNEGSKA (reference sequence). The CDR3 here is CSPKTSGSTGYF. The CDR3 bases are TGCAGCCCTAAGACTAGCGGGAGTACAGGGTACTTC.

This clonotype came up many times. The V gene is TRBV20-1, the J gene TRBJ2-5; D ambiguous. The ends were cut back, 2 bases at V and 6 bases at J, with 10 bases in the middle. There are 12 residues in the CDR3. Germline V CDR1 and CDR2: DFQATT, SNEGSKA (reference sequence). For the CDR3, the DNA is TGCAGTGCTAGAAAAGCGATGCAGACCCAGTACTTC. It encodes CSARKAMQTQYF.

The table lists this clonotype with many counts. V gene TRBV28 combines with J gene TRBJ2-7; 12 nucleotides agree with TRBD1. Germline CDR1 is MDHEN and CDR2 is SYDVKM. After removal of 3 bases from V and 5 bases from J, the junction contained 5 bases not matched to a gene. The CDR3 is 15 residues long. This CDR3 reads CASSFTGTGGNEQYF. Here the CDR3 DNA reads TGTGCCAGCAGTTTCACCGGGACAGGGGGCAACGAGCAGTACTTC.

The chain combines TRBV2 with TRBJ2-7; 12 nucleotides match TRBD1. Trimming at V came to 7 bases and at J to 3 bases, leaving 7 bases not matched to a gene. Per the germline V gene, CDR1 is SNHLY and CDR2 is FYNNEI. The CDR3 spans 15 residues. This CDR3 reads CASKWGTGGFYEQYF. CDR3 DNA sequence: TGTGCCAGCAAGTGGGGGACAGGGGGCTTCTACGAGCAGTACTTC.

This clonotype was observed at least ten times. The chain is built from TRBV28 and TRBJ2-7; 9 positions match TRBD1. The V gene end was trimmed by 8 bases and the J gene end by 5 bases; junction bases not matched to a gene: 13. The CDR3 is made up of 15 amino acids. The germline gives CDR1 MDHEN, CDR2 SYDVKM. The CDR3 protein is CASGDLGQGPHEQYF. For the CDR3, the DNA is TGTGCCAGCGGAGACTTGGGACAGGGTCCCCACGAGCAGTACTTC.

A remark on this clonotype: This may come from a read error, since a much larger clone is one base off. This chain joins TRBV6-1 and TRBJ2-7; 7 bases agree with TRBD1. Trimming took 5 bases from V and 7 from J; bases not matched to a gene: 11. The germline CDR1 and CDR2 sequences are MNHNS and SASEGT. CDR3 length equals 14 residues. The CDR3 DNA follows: TGTGCCAGCAGTCCCCGGGACAGACACAATGAGCAGTACTTC. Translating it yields CASSPRDRHNEQYF.

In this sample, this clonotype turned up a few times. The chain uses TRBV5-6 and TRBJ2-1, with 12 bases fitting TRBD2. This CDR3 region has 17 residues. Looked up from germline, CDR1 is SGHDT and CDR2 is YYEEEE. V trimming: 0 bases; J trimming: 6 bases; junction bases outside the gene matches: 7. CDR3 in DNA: TGTGCCAGCAGCTTGGGGGGTGGACTAGCGGGAAGCAATGAGCAGTTCTTC. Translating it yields CASSLGGGLAGSNEQFF. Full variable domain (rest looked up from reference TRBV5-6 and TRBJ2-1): DAGVTQSPTHLIKTRGQQVTLRCSPKSGHDTVSWYQQALGQGPQFIFQYYEEEERQRGNFPDRFSGHQFPNYSSELNVNALLLGDSALYLCASSLGGGLAGSNEQFFGPGTRLTVL.

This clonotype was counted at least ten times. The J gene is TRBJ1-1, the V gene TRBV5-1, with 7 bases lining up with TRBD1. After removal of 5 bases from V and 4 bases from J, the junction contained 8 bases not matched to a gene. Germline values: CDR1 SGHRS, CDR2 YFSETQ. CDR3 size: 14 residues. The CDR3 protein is CASRTDRASTEAFF. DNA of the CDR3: TGCGCCAGCAGAACCGACAGGGCGTCCACTGAAGCTTTCTTT.

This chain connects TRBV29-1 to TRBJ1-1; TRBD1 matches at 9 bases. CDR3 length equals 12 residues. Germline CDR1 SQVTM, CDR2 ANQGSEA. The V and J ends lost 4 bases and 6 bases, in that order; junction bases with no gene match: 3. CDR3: CSVVGTGPEAFF. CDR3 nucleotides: TGCAGCGTTGTAGGGACAGGGCCTGAAGCTTTCTTT.

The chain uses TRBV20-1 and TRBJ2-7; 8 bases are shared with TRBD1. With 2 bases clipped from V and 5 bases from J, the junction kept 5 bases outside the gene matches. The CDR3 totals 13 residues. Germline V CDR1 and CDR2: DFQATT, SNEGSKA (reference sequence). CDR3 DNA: TGCAGTGCTAGACAGGGGGCACTTAACGAGCAGTACTTC. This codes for CSARQGALNEQYF.

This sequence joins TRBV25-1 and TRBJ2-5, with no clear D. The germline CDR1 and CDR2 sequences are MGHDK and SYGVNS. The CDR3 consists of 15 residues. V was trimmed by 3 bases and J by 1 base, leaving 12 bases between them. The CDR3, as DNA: TGTGCCAGCAGTGATCCCTCTCAGGTCCAAGAGACCCAGTACTTC. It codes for CASSDPSQVQETQYF.

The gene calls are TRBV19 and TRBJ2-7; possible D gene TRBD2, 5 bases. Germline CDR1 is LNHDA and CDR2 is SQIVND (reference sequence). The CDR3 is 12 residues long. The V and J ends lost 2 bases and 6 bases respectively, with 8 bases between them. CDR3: CASSIIAGEQYF. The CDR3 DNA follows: TGTGCCAGTAGTATAATTGCGGGCGAGCAGTACTTC.

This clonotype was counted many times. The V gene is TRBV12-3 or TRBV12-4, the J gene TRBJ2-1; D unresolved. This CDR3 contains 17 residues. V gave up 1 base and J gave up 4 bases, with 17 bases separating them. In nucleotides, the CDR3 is TGTGCCAGCAGTTTAGAAGCAGGATCCACTTTATACAATGAGCAGTTCTTC. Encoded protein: CASSLEAGSTLYNEQFF.